Presented here are 6 T cell receptor beta chains from one specimen sequenced in a study of T cell changes during pregnancy in multiple sclerosis. Data came from immunoSEQ multiplex PCR; TCRdb stores just in-frame clones and leaves some out. The sample lists more than 85,000 clones, 93% seen once, with roughly 1.4% in the top ten. The sample consisted of peripheral blood, taken in the third trimester of pregnancy. Receptors were obtained from a female donor in good health, enrolled as a control in a pregnancy study.

J is TRBJ2-7 and V is TRBV7-9, with D maybe TRBD1 (6 bases). The CDR3 totals 16 residues. Germline CDR1 SEHNR, CDR2 FQNEAQ (reference sequence). V was shortened by 5 bases and J by 2 bases, with 19 bases between the two germline ends. The CDR3 loop is CASSRLRGPAPYEQYF. CDR3 nucleotide sequence: TGTGCCAGCAGCCGACTCAGGGGTCCAGCCCCCTACGAGCAGTACTTC.

The chain links TRBV6-6 to TRBJ2-1, with TRBD2 identical over 12 bases. Germline CDR1 and CDR2: MNHNY and SVGAGI (reference sequence). This CDR3 has 15 amino acids. With V trimmed by 6 bases and J by 4 bases, 4 bases remained unmatched. DNA of the CDR3: TGTGCCAGCAGCCCAGGACTAGCGGGATACAATGAGCAGTTCTTC. Protein: CASSPGLAGYNEQFF.

This sequence joins TRBV15 and TRBJ2-5; D is possibly TRBD1 (6 bases). The CDR3 length is 17 residues. The V gene's germline CDR1 is LNHNV and CDR2 YYDKDF (reference sequence). Trimming removed 5 bases at V and 1 base at J, with 20 bases between. The CDR3 nucleotides are TGTGCCACCAGCGCAAGCCGGAAACAGGGTATCCAAGAGACCCAGTACTTC. Residues: CATSASRKQGIQETQYF.

This clone was counted only a few times. The chain recombines TRBV18 with TRBJ1-5, with unresolved D. The CDR3 totals 15 residues. Per the germline V gene, CDR1 is KGHSH and CDR2 is LQKENI. Trimming removed 3 bases at V and 0 bases at J, with 9 bases between. CDR3 in DNA: TGTGCCAGCTCACCGGTGGAGTATAGCAATCAGCCCCAGCATTTT. This sequence encodes CASSPVEYSNQPQHF.

V gene TRBV5-1 combines with J gene TRBJ2-1, with TRBD1 matching over 8 bases. The CDR3 length is 15 residues. Unmatched junction bases numbered 8, after V lost 1 base and J lost 8 bases. CDR1 is SGHRS and CDR2 is YFSETQ in the germline V gene. The CDR3 reads CASSLRTGFEDEQFF. CDR3 DNA sequence: TGCGCCAGCAGCTTGAGGACAGGGTTTGAGGATGAGCAGTTCTTC.

The chain uses TRBV9 and TRBJ2-7; 7 nucleotides line up with TRBD2. After removal of 4 bases from V and 3 bases from J, the junction contained 4 bases not matched to a gene. This CDR3 region has 13 residues. In germline, CDR1 is SGDLS, CDR2 YYNGEE. The CDR3 is CASSTGGDYEQYF. In nucleotides, the CDR3 is TGTGCCAGCAGCACGGGGGGAGACTACGAGCAGTACTTC.